This T cell receptor beta chain stems from a study of T and B cells in COVID-19 patients. Study-wide context: Active-infection patients were older, median 67 years, than recovered patients, median about 37 years. Of some 19 active-infection patients, approximately 12 were critically ill with mechanical ventilation or extracorporeal membrane oxygenation.

Multiplex PCR with BIOMED2 TRB-A/B primer pools amplified TRB rearrangements. TCRdb ran MiXCR on the multiplex PCR reads and lists one entry per CDR3 protein. This sample has more than 12,000 distinct CDR3 sequences, with about 30% found just once. Each TRB amplification used about 250-550 ng of genomic DNA from blood. By sample share, this clonotype is medium-sized (0.01 to 0.1%). Germline loops: CDR1 MNHEY, CDR2 SVGAGI. After removal of 5 bases from V and 12 bases from J, the junction contained 14 bases not matched to a gene. The CDR3 spans 15 residues. The chain has TRBV6-5 and TRBJ2-1, with 9 bases matching TRBD2. This TCR was sampled from a human donor who had recovered from COVID-19. The sequenced material came from blood. The CDR3 here is CASSRTSEAKRGQFF. The CDR3, as DNA: TGTGCCAGCAGTCGGACTAGCGAAGCTAAAAGGGGGCAGTTCTTC.